This T cell receptor beta chain was sequenced for a study of beta chain features in type 1 diabetes. Study conclusions and caveats: Insertions at VDJ junctions were less frequent in type 1 diabetes patients. These patients also deleted more nucleotides at the same junctions. Patients with Type 1 diabetes showed moderately but significantly shorter TCRB CDR3s in all four CD4+ subsets. The naive, central memory and Treg TCRB repertoires looked more alike in patients than they did in healthy donors.

This clone was observed a few times. Its matching antigen is unknown. The CDR3 has 15 amino acids. Per the germline V gene, CDR1 is SGHTA and CDR2 is FQGNSA. V gave up 2 bases and J gave up 1 base, with 8 bases separating them. TCRB transcripts that were expressed got sequenced, as all of the isolated RNA had been reverse transcribed. Regulatory, naive and central memory T cell samples averaged approximately 3.8 million reads. Clones were read by immunoSEQ multiplex PCR, and TCRdb kept only the in-frame ones, dropping some. Here the sample spans 250,000 to 300,000 clones, more than 13% being singletons. Averaging approximately 120 mL, one heparinised blood draw was given by each donor.

The sequence came from a young man with type 1 diabetes. What was sequenced was naive CD4+ T cells from blood. This chain uses TRBV7-2 with TRBJ2-2; D remains unclear. The DNA for the CDR3 is TGTGCCAGCAGCTTATTTACGGGGAACACCGGGGAGCTGTTTTTT. It encodes CASSLFTGNTGELFF.